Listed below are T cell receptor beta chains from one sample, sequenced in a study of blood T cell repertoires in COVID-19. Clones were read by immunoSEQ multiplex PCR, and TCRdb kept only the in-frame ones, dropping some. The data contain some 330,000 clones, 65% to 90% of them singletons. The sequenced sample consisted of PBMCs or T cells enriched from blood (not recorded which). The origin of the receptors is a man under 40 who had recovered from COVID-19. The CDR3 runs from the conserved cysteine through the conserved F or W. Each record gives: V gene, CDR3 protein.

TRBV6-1,CASSEGNRGPPYGYTF
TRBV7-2,CASNYKPGGPYEQYF
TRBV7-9,CASSLGGQRQYF
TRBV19,CASSSHTSGVRGTQYF
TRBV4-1,CASSLQQTNEKLFF
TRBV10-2,CASRKGGTGELFF
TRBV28,CASREPGGALGNQPQHF
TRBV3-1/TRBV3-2,CASSPGLGYEQYF
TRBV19,CASSIDGATNEKLFF
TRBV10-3,CAIRATDRVYSPLHF
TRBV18,CASSPPGQGPYEQYF
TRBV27,CASSLQDYTEAFF
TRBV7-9,CASSLGTGINEKLFF
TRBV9,CASSLHRGDPFF
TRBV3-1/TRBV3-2,CASSHQTLAGPSYEQYF
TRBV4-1,CASSQLSGLTGANVLTF
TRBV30,CAWSIRGEQYF
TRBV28,CASSLRGGSGANVLTF
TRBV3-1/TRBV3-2,CASSQDLGGSGNTIYF
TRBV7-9,CASSGRTGRAFYEQYF
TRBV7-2,CASSYDTGDSFSYGYTF
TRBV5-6,CASSSYDRPMNTEAFF
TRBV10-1,CASSIQQGSTEAFF
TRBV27,CASSLALYPGRTSGLSYEQYF
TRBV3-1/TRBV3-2,CASTPGQGGSPLHF
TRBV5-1,CASSAAGYNEQFF
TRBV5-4,CASRPDRGRYNEQFF
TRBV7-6,CASSLAPWRGSGGELFF
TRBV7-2,CASSHVVGRPGGNTIYF
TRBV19,CASSLVPNGYTF
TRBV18,CASSRAGTGGNSPLHF
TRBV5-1,CASSLGTRVGEKLFF
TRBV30,CAWNQDRGGSPLHF
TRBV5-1,CASSLVLLAGGPHEQYF
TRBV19,CASRRGRAGPHSGGAGSNEQFF
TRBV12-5,CASGLGLRTGGQETQYF
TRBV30,CAWTSGRAYEQYF
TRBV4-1,CASSQANGLFYGYTF
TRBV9,CASSEVGAGGYTGELFF
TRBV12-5,CASGSGTGGLAAGELFF
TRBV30,CASSTGGSNQPQHF
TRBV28,CASRTRLAGIETQYF
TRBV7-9,CASSHYISYEQYF
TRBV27,CASSLVGGLGNSPLHF
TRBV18,CASSDQGAEGYTF
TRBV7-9,CASSPHGGYGYTF
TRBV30,CAWSVGSGVETQYF
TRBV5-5,CASSLGGHEQYF
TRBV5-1,CASSLGAGPGEKLFF
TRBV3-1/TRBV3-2,CASSLREAQIPLHF
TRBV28,CASSFKGAFQETQYF